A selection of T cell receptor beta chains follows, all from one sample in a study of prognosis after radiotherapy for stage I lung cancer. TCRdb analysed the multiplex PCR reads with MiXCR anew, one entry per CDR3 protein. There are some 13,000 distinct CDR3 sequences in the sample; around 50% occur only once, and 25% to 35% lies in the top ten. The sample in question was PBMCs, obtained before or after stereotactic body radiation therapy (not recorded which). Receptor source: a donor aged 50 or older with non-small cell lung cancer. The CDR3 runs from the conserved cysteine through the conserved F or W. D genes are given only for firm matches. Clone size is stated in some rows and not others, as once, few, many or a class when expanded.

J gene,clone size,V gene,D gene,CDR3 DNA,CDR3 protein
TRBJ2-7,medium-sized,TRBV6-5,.,TGTGCCAGCAGTTTCCCCGCGCTACAGGGTCGGGACGAGCAGTACTTC,CASSFPALQGRDEQYF
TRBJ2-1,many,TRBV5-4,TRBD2,TGTGCCAGCAGCCGAGGCGGGAGGGCCTCGGGTAATGAGCAGTTCTTC,CASSRGGRASGNEQFF
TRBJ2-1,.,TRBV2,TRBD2,TGTGCCAGCAGTTCGGGACTAGCCTTCGGCAATGAGCAGTTCTTC,CASSSGLAFGNEQFF
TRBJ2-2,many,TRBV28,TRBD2,TGTGCCAGCAGAGTAGCGGGAGCTGTCGGGGAGCTGTTTTTT,CASRVAGAVGELFF
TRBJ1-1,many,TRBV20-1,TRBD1,TGCAGTGCTAGACCCGGGACAGGGGGCACTGAAGCTTTCTTT,CSARPGTGGTEAFF
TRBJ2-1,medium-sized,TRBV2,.,TGTGCCAGCAGTGTCGGGCAGAGCTCCTACAATGAGCAGTTCTTC,CASSVGQSSYNEQFF
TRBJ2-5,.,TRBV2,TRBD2,TGTGCCAGCAGGGTCCTAGCGGGGCCTCAAGAGACCCAGTACTTC,CASRVLAGPQETQYF
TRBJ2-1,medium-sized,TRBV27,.,TGTGCCAGCAGTTTAGGGCGGTCCTACAATGAGCAGTTCTTC,CASSLGRSYNEQFF
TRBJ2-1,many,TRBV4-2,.,TGTGCCAGCAGCCGACGGGACTCGAACAATGAGCAGTTCTTC,CASSRRDSNNEQFF
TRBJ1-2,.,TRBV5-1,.,TGCGCCAGCAGGGTCGGCAGGGAAGATGGCTACACCTTC,CASRVGREDGYTF
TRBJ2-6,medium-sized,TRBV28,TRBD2,TGTGCCAGCACACCTTTGGATGGGGGGGTCGGGGCCAACGTCCTGACTTTC,CASTPLDGGVGANVLTF